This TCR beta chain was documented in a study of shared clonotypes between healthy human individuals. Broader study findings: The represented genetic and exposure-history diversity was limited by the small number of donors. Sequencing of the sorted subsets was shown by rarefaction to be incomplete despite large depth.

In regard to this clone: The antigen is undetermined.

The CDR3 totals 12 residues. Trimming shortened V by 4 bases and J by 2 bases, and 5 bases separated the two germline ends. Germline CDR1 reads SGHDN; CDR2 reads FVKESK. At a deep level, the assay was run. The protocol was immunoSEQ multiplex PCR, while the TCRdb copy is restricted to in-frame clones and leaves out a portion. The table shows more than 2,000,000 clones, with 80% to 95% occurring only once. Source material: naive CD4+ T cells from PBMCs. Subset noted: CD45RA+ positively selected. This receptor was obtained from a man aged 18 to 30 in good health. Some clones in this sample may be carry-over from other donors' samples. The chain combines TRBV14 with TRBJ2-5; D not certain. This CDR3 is CASSLGQETQYF. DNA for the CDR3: TGTGCCAGCAGCCTAGGGCAAGAGACCCAGTACTTC.